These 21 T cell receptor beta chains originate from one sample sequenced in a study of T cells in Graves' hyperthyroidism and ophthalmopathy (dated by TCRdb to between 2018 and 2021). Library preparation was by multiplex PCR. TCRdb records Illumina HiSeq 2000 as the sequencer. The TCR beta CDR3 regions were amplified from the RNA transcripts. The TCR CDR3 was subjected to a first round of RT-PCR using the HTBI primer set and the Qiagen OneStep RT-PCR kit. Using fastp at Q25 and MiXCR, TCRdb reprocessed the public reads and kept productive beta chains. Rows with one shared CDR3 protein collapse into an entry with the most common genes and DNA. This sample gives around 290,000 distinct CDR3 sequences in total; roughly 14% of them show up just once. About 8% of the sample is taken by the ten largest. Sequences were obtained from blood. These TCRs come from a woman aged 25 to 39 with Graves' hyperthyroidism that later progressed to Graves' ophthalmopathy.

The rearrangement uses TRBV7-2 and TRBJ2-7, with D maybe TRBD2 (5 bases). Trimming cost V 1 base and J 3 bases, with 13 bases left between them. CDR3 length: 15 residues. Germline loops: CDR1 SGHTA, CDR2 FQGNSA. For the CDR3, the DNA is TGTGCCAGCAGCTTAGATGGGCGGGCGGTCTACGAGCAGTACTTC. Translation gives CASSLDGRAVYEQYF.

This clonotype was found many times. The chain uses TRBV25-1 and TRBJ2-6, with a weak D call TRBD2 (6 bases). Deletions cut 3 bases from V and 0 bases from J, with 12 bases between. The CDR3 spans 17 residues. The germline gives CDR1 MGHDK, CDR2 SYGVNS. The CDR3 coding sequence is TGTGCCAGCAGTGACCAGGGACTGTCCTCTGGGGCCAACGTCCTGACTTTC. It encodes CASSDQGLSSGANVLTF. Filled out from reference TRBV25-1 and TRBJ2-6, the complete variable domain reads EADIYQTPRYLVIGTGKKITLECSQTMGHDKMYWYQQDPGMELHLIHYSYGVNSTEKGDLSSESTVSRIRTEHFPLTLESARPSHTSQYLCASSDQGLSSGANVLTFGAGSRLTVL.

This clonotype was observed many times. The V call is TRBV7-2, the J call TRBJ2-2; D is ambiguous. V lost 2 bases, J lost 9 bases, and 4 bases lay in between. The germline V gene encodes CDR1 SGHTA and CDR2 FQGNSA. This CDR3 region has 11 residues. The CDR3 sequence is CASSLQRELFF. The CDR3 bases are TGTGCCAGCAGCTTACAACGGGAGCTGTTTTTT.

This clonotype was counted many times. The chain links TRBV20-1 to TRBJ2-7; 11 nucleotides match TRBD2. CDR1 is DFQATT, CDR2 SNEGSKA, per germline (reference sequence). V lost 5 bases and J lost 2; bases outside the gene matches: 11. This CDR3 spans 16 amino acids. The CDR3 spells CSALFIAGGLPYEQYF. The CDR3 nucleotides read TGCAGTGCTTTATTTATAGCGGGAGGGCTACCCTACGAGCAGTACTTC.

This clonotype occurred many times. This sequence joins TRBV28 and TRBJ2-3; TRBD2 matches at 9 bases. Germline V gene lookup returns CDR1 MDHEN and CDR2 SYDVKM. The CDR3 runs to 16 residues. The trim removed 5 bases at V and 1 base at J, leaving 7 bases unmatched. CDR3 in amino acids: CASSVIAGEGTDTQYF. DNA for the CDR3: TGTGCCAGCAGTGTCATAGCGGGAGAAGGCACAGATACGCAGTATTTT.

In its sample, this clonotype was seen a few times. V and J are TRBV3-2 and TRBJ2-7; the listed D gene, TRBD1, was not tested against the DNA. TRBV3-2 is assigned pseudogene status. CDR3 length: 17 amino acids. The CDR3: CASSQVLITQPPYEQYF. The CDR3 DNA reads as TGTGCCAGCAGCCAAGTATTAATAACACAGCCCCCCTACGAGCAGTACTTC.

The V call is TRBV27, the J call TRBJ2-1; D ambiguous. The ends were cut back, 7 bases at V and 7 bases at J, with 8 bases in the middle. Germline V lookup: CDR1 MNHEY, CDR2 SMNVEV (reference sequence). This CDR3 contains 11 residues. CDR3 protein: CASNSLNEQFF. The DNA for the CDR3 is TGTGCCAGCAACTCACTGAATGAGCAGTTCTTC.

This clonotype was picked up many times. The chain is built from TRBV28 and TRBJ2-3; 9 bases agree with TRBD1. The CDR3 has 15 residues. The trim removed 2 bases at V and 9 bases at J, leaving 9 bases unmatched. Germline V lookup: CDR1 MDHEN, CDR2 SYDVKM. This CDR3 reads CASSLKGTGPATQYF. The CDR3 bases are TGTGCCAGCAGTTTAAAAGGGACAGGGCCCGCGACGCAGTATTTT.

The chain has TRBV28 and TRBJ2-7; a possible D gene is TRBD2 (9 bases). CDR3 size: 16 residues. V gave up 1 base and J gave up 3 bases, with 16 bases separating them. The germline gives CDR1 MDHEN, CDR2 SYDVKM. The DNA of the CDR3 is TGTGCCAGCAGTTTATTTTCTAGCGGGACAGGCTACGAGCAGTACTTC. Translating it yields CASSLFSSGTGYEQYF.

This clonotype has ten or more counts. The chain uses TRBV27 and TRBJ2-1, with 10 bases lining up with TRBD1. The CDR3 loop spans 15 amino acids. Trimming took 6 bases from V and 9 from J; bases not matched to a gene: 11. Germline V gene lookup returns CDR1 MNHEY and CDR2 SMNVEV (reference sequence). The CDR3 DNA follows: TGTGCCAGCAGGATAGGGACAGGGGAATTCGGTGAGCAGTTCTTC. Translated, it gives CASRIGTGEFGEQFF.

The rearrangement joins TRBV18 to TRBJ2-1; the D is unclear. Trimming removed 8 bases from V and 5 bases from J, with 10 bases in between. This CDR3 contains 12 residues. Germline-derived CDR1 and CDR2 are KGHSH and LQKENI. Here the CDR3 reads CASHDGNNEQFF. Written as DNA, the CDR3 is TGTGCCAGCCATGACGGAAACAATGAGCAGTTCTTC. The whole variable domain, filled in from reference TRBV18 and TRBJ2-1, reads NAGVMQNPRHLVRRRGQEARLRCSPMKGHSHVYWYRQLPEEGLKFMVYLQKENIIDESGMPKERFSAEFPKEGPSILRIQQVVRGDSAAYFCASHDGNNEQFFGPGTRLTVL.

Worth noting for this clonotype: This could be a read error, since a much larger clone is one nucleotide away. The CDR3 sequence is CASSQEGSGNTTYF. DNA for the CDR3: TGTGCCAGCAGCCAAGAAGGGTCCGGAAACACCACATATTTT. J is TRBJ1-3 and V is TRBV3-1, with D unresolved. CDR3 size: 14 residues. The germline V gene has CDR1 LGHDT and CDR2 YNNKEL (reference sequence).

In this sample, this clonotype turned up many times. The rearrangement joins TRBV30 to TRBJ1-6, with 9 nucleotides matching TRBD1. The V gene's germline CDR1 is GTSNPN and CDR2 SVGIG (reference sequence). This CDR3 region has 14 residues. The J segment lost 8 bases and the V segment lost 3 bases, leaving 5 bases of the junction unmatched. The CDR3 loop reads CAWSTGQGYSPLHF. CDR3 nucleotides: TGTGCCTGGAGCACGGGACAGGGATATTCACCCCTCCACTTT.

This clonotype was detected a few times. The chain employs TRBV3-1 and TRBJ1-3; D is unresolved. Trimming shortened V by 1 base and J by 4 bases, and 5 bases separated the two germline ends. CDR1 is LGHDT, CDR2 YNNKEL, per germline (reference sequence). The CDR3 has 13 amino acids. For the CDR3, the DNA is TGTGCCAGCAGCCAAGCCTCCGGAAACACCATATATTTT. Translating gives CASSQASGNTIYF.

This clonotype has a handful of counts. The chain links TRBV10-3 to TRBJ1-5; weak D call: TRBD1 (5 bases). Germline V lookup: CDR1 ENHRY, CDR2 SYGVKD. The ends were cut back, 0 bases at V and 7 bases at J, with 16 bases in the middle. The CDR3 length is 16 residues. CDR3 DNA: TGTGCCATCAGTGAGTCTCATGAAGCCTCAGGGCAGCCCCAGCATTTT. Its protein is CAISESHEASGQPQHF.

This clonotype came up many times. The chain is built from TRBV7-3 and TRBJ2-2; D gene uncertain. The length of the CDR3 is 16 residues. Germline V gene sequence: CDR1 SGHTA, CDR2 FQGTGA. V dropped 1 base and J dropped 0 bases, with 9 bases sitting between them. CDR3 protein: CASSLRAGPNTGELFF. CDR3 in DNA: TGTGCCAGCAGCTTAAGGGCAGGTCCGAACACCGGGGAGCTGTTTTTT.

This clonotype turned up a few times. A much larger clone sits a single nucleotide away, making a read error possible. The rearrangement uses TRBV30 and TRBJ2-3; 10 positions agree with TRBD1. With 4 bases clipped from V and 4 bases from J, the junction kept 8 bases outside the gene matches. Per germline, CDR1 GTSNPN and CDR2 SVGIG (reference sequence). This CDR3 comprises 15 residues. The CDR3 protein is CAWIDRGLSSDTQYF. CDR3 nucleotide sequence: TGTGCCTGGATCGACAGGGGGCTGAGCTCAGATACGCAGTATTTT.

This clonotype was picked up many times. CDR3 in amino acids: CASSQDLGAAIYGYTF. In DNA form, the CDR3 reads TGTGCCAGCAGCCAAGATTTAGGGGCAGCTATCTATGGCTACACCTTC. V usage is TRBV3-1 and J usage is TRBJ1-2, with a tentative D call TRBD1 (5 bases). The CDR3 covers 16 residues. The V end was cut by 0 bases, the J end by 4 bases, with 15 bases between. CDR1 is LGHDT, CDR2 YNNKEL, per germline (reference sequence).

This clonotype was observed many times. CDR3 sequence: CASSETSNQPQHF. The CDR3 region has the DNA TGCGCCAGCAGCGAAACCTCCAATCAGCCCCAGCATTTT. The chain carries TRBV5-1 and TRBJ1-5; D unclear. There are 13 residues in the CDR3. Trimming stripped 4 bases from V and 3 bases from J, with 8 bases between. The germline CDR1 and CDR2 sequences are SGHRS and YFSETQ.

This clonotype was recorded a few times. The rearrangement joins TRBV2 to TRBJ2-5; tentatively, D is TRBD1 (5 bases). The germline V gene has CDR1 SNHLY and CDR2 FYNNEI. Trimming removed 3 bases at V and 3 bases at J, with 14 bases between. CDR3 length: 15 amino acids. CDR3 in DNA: TGTGCCAGCAGTGACAGGGCCGCAGTAAAAGAGACCCAGTACTTC. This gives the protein CASSDRAAVKETQYF.

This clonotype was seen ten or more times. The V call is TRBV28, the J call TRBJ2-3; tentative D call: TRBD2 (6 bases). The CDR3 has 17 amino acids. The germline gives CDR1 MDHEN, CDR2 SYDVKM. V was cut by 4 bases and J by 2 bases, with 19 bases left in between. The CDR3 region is CASSSIRQLAPTDTQYF. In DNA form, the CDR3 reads TGTGCCAGCAGTTCCATCCGGCAACTAGCCCCCACAGATACGCAGTATTTT.